This T cell receptor (beta chain) was sequenced in a study of response to subunit inactivated influenza vaccine (dated by TCRdb to between 2017 and 2018). Regarding the research as a whole: Deep quantitative profiling of the T cell receptor repertoire was used in the study to follow responses to a trivalent subunit inactivated influenza vaccine. Results and caveats for the whole study, not just this receptor: The authors suggested that each seasonal influenza vaccination may recruit only a limited number of new T cells.

Libraries were built with RT-PCR. These reads were obtained on an Illumina HiSeq 2500. TCRdb reprocessing: public reads trimmed at Q25 with fastp, clones called with MiXCR, in-frame beta chains kept. Each entry merges the rows of one CDR3 protein and shows their most common DNA and genes. For this sample there are 550,000 to 600,000 distinct CDR3 sequences; approximately 12% appear just once. The ten top clones hold roughly a tenth of the sample. This clonotype was counted between two and nine times. Its antigen specificity is not known. Base-call qualities are not available, and no considerably larger clone is one nucleotide away. CDR1 and CDR2 were assigned from the germline V gene (reference sequence) as LNHDA and SQIVND. V is cut by 3 bases and J by 10 bases, and the space between the germline ends is 9 bases. Spanning cysteine to phenylalanine, the CDR3 consists of 11 amino acids. Kept here is only the CDR3 DNA, which spans 33 bases and is read in frame from base 1.

Recombination joined TRBV19 with TRBJ1-2, with the D gene not confidently named. The receptor's source is a man aged 45 to 65 who received an inactivated influenza vaccine. Donor details come from another sample of the same person, matched by shared clones. Sample: PBMCs from blood, taken on the day of vaccination. At the DNA level, the sequence is TGTGCCAGTAGTATTCCGACCTCCTACACCTTC. Translated, it gives CASSIPTSYTF.